These T cell receptor beta chains were read from a single sample in a study of cytotoxic CD8 clonotypes in ibrutinib-treated CLL. Generated by immunoSEQ multiplex PCR, the TCRdb table keeps only in-frame clones and is missing some. In the table there are around 27,000 clones, around three fifths of which are singletons. The sample consisted of PBMCs, taken before ibrutinib treatment. The receptors come from a human donor with chronic lymphocytic leukemia. Both conserved end residues are part of each CDR3. Each record gives: J gene, V gene, D gene, clone size, CDR3 protein, CDR3 DNA. A D gene is named only where the DNA matches it firmly. Size tells how often a clone was seen (once, few, many) or the class of an expanded clone, and some rows leave it out.

TRBJ1-2,TRBV15,.,.,CATSRDSANYGYTF,TGTGCCACCAGCAGAGATTCGGCTAACTATGGCTACACCTTC
TRBJ2-1,TRBV7-9,.,few,CASNRAESSYNEQFF,TGTGCCAGCAACCGAGCGGAAAGCTCCTACAATGAGCAGTTCTTC
TRBJ2-7,TRBV7-8,TRBD1,.,CASSRIGGQGTYEQYF,TGTGCCAGCAGCCGAATTGGAGGACAGGGAACCTACGAGCAGTACTTC
TRBJ1-5,TRBV6-6,.,.,CASSLTDSNQPQHF,TGTGCCAGCAGCCTCACAGATAGCAATCAGCCCCAGCATTTT
TRBJ2-1,TRBV6-6,TRBD1,.,CASRDRDAFEQFF,TGTGCCAGCAGGGACAGGGACGCATTTGAGCAGTTCTTC
TRBJ2-7,TRBV15,.,.,CATSRDLGGYEQYF,TGTGCCACCAGCAGAGATCTGGGAGGTTACGAGCAGTACTTC
TRBJ1-2,TRBV2,TRBD1,once,CASSVGQGAGYTF,TGTGCCAGCAGTGTGGGTCAGGGGGCCGGCTACACCTTC
TRBJ1-5,TRBV7-9,.,.,CASSLGGGDSQPQHF,TGTGCCAGCAGCTTAGGAGGAGGGGATAGTCAGCCCCAGCATTTT
TRBJ2-2,TRBV28,.,.,CASSLWVFTGELFF,TGTGCCAGCAGTTTATGGGTCTTTACCGGGGAGCTGTTTTTT
TRBJ2-1,TRBV6-5,.,.,CASSSGGTYNEQFF,TGTGCCAGCAGTTCCGGTGGCACCTACAATGAGCAGTTCTTC
TRBJ1-4,TRBV6-5,.,.,CASSYSISPNEKLFF,TGTGCCAGCAGTTACTCGATATCCCCGAATGAAAAACTGTTTTTT
TRBJ1-6,TRBV10-3,.,medium-sized,CAIRPRDQNSPLHF,TGTGCCATCAGGCCCAGGGACCAAAATTCACCCCTCCACTTT
TRBJ2-1,TRBV4-1,TRBD1,.,CASSQGGRGPFF,TGCGCCAGCAGCCAAGGAGGCAGGGGGCCGTTCTTC
TRBJ2-3,TRBV5-1,TRBD2,.,CASSITGGTTDTQYF,TGCGCCAGCAGCATTACGGGAGGGACCACAGATACGCAGTATTTT
TRBJ2-1,TRBV18,TRBD1,.,CASSRNRGNSYNEQFF,TGTGCCAGCTCTCGTAACAGGGGGAACTCCTACAATGAGCAGTTCTTC
TRBJ2-1,TRBV5-1,TRBD2,.,CASSLAGGHNEQFF,TGCGCCAGCAGTTTGGCGGGAGGCCACAATGAGCAGTTCTTC
TRBJ2-5,TRBV5-1,.,.,CASSLGTLQETQYF,TGCGCCAGCAGCTTGGGGACACTCCAAGAGACCCAGTACTTC
TRBJ2-7,TRBV7-9,TRBD1,.,CASSQTGSSYEQYF,TGTGCCAGCAGCCAGACAGGGAGCTCCTACGAGCAGTACTTC
TRBJ2-5,TRBV19,.,.,CASSDRIETQYF,TGTGCCAGTAGTGACAGGATTGAGACCCAGTACTTC
TRBJ2-7,TRBV6-4,.,.,CASSDSSSQYYYEQYF,TGTGCCAGCAGTGACTCGTCCAGTCAGTACTACTACGAGCAGTACTTC
TRBJ1-1,TRBV5-6,TRBD1,many,CASNERQGNTEAFF,TGTGCCAGCAACGAAAGACAGGGGAACACTGAAGCTTTCTTT
TRBJ2-3,TRBV18,.,.,CASKPLQDTQYF,TGTGCCAGCAAACCCCTTCAAGATACGCAGTATTTT
TRBJ2-1,TRBV11-2,.,.,CASSLRAKSGESINEQFF,TGTGCCAGCAGCTTAAGGGCTAAGTCGGGGGAATCTATCAATGAGCAGTTCTTC
TRBJ2-1,TRBV10-3,.,.,CAISSGRSSYNEQFF,TGTGCCATCAGTTCCGGGAGAAGCTCCTACAATGAGCAGTTCTTC
TRBJ2-2,TRBV9,.,.,CASSGSLLNTGELFF,TGTGCCAGCAGCGGGTCGCTCTTGAACACCGGGGAGCTGTTTTTT
TRBJ2-3,TRBV2,.,.,CASSEPETSTDTQYF,TGTGCCAGCAGTGAACCTGAAACGAGCACAGATACGCAGTATTTT
TRBJ2-1,TRBV6-5,TRBD1,.,CASSPQGAYNEQFF,TGTGCCAGCAGTCCCCAGGGGGCGTACAATGAGCAGTTCTTC
TRBJ2-2,TRBV9,.,.,CASSVASGTFSGELFF,TGTGCCAGCAGCGTAGCATCCGGGACATTTTCCGGGGAGCTGTTTTTT
TRBJ2-3,TRBV19,.,few,CASKGLVTDTQYF,TGTGCCAGTAAGGGACTGGTCACAGATACGCAGTATTTT
TRBJ2-2,TRBV9,TRBD1,.,CASSVDRGHITGELFF,TGTGCCAGCAGCGTTGACAGGGGGCATATCACCGGGGAGCTGTTTTTT
TRBJ1-2,TRBV7-3,TRBD1,.,CASSLTGAGGYTF,TGTGCCAGCAGCTTGACAGGGGCGGGTGGCTACACCTTC
TRBJ2-5,TRBV11-2,TRBD2,.,CASTQRGLYQETQYF,TGTGCCAGCACCCAGCGGGGGCTGTACCAAGAGACCCAGTACTTC
TRBJ2-1,TRBV9,TRBD2,medium-sized,CASSVSQREGVATTNEQFF,TGTGCCAGCAGCGTGTCACAGCGGGAGGGTGTAGCCACTACCAATGAGCAGTTCTTC
TRBJ1-2,TRBV7-3,TRBD1,.,CASSTRGQAYGYTF,TGTGCCAGCAGCACCCGGGGACAGGCCTATGGCTACACCTTC
TRBJ2-7,TRBV2,TRBD2,.,CASSDRLAYEQYF,TGTGCCAGCAGTGACCGACTAGCTTACGAGCAGTACTTC
TRBJ2-5,TRBV2,.,.,CASRGEEKTQYF,TGTGCCAGCAGGGGGGAGGAAAAGACCCAGTACTTC
TRBJ1-3,TRBV2,TRBD1,many,CASSDSGRTTGQWNKPGNTIYF,TGTGCCAGCAGTGACAGTGGGAGGACGACAGGGCAATGGAATAAGCCTGGAAACACCATATATTTT
TRBJ2-1,TRBV9,.,.,CASSVVSYNEQFF,TGTGCCAGCAGCGTAGTAAGTTACAATGAGCAGTTCTTC
TRBJ1-1,TRBV10-3,.,few,CAISGVQNTEAFF,TGTGCCATCAGTGGTGTCCAGAACACTGAAGCTTTCTTT
TRBJ2-5,TRBV6-6,.,.,CASSSSGSTQYF,TGTGCCAGCAGTTCGTCCGGGTCGACCCAGTACTTC
TRBJ2-3,TRBV27,.,.,CASSLKAGQPTDTQYF,TGTGCCAGCAGTTTAAAAGCAGGACAACCTACAGATACGCAGTATTTT